This record concerns one T cell receptor (beta chain) sequence. What it binds is not known. It was one heparinised blood draw, averaging around 100 mL, that each donor gave. This entry is derived from a study of beta chain features in type 1 diabetes. Regarding the study as a whole: Naive, central memory and Treg TCRB repertoires appeared more alike in patients than in healthy donors. Cells expressing TCR highly could be over-represented by cDNA sequencing. The study found moderately but significantly shorter TCRB CDR3s in all four CD4+ subsets of Type 1 diabetes patients.

Every isolated RNA sample was fully reverse transcribed, so sequencing captured expressed TCRB transcripts. Produced via immunoSEQ multiplex PCR; TCRdb's table is partial and in-frame only. The table includes 100,000 to 150,000 clones, about 10% detected once. This TCR was sampled from a man aged 25 to 45 with type 1 diabetes. Sequencing used central memory CD4+ T cells from blood.

In DNA, the CDR3 is TGTGCCATCGTAGGACAGGAGGGTCAGCCCCAGCATTTT. It yields the protein CAIVGQEGQPQHF. J is TRBJ1-5 and V is TRBV10-3, with TRBD1 matching over 7 bases. J lost 6 bases, V lost 8 bases, and 7 bases had no gene match. There are 13 residues in the CDR3. From germline, CDR1 is ENHRY and CDR2 SYGVKD.